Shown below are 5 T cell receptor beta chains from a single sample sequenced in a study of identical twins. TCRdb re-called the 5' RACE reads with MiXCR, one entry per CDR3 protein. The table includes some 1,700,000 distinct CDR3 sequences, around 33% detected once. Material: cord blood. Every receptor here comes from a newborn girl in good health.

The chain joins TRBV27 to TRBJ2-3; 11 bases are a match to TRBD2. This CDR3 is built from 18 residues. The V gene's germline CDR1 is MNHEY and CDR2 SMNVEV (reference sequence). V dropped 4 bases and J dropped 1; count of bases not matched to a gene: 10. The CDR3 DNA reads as TGTGCCAGCAGTTCCCCGACTAGCGGGACACTCGGCACAGATACGCAGTATTTT. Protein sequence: CASSSPTSGTLGTDTQYF.

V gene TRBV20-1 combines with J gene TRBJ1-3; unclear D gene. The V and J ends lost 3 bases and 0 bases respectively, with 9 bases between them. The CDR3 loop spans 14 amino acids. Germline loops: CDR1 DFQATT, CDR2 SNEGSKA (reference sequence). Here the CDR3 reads CSASPQVSGNTIYF. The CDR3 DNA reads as TGCAGTGCTAGTCCCCAGGTCTCTGGAAACACCATATATTTT.

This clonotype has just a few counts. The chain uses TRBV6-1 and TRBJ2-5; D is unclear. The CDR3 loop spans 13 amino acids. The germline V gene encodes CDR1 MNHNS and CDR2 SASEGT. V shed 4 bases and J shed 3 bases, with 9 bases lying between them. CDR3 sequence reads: CASSASWEETQYF. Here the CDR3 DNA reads TGTGCCAGCAGTGCCTCTTGGGAAGAGACCCAGTACTTC.

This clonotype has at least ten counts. The CDR3 here is CASSPGQGRSYEQYF. CDR3 sequence (DNA): TGTGCCAGCAGCCCAGGGCAGGGTAGATCCTACGAGCAGTACTTC. The gene calls are TRBV7-8 and TRBJ2-7; D perhaps matches TRBD1 (5 bases). This CDR3 comprises 15 residues. Germline values: CDR1 SGHVS, CDR2 FQNEAQ. Trimming cost V 5 bases and J 1 base, with 15 bases left between them.

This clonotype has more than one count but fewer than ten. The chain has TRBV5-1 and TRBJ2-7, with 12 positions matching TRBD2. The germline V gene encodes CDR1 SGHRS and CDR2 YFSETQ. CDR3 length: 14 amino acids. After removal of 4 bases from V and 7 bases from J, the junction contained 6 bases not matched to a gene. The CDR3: CASSLWTSGDEQYF. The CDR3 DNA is TGCGCCAGCAGCCTCTGGACTAGCGGGGATGAGCAGTACTTC.